This T cell receptor beta chain was sequenced in a study of patients and donors after allogeneic stem cell transplantation. TCRdb reprocessed the RT-PCR reads with MiXCR, giving one entry per CDR3 protein. The table lists tens of thousands of distinct CDR3 sequences, 37% of them singletons. The V gene's germline CDR1 is DFQATT and CDR2 SNEGSKA (reference sequence). The CDR3 extends over 14 amino acids. The gene calls are TRBV20-1 and TRBJ2-4; D call uncertain. The source of this sequence is a human donor who was either an allogeneic HSCT recipient or a stem cell or donor lymphocyte infusion donor (not recorded which). It is not recorded whose cells these are; they may come from a transplant donor. Material: blood, either unsorted or a sorted T cell fraction (not recorded which). The CDR3: CSAVNVWAKNIQYF. CDR3 coding DNA: TGCAGCGCCGTTAACGTGTGGGCCAAAAACATTCAGTACTTC.